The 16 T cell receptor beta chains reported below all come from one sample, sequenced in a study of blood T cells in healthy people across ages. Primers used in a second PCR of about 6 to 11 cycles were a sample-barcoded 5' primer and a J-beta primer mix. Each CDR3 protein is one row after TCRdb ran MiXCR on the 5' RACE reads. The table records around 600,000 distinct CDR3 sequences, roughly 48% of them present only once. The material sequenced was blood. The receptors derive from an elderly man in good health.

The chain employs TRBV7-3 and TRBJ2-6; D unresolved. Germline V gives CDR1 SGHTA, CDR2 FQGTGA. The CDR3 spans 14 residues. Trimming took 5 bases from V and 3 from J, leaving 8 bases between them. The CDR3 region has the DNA TGTGCCAGCAGCCGAAATATTGGGGCCAACGTCCTGACTTTC. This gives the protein CASSRNIGANVLTF.

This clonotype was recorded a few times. The CDR3 spells CATSRSSGTSTDTQYF. The CDR3 bases are TGTGCCACCAGCAGATCATCCGGGACTAGCACAGATACGCAGTATTTT. The V call is TRBV15, the J call TRBJ2-3; TRBD2 might be the D (6 bases). From germline, CDR1 is LNHNV and CDR2 YYDKDF (reference sequence). The V end lost 2 bases, the J end lost 0 bases, and 12 bases lay between the germline ends. This CDR3 is 16 amino acids long.

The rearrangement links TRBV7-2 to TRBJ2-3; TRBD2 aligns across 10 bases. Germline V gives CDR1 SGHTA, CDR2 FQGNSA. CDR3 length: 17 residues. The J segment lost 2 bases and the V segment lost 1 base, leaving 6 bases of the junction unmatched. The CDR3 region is CASSLVSGGSYTDTQYF. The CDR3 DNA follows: TGTGCCAGCAGCTTAGTTAGCGGGGGGTCCTACACAGATACGCAGTATTTT. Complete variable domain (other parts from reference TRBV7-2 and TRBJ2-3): GAGVSQSPSNKVTEKGKDVELRCDPISGHTALYWYRQSLGQGLEFLIYFQGNSAPDKSGLPSDRFSAERTGGSVSTLTIQRTQQEDSAVYLCASSLVSGGSYTDTQYFGPGTRLTVL.

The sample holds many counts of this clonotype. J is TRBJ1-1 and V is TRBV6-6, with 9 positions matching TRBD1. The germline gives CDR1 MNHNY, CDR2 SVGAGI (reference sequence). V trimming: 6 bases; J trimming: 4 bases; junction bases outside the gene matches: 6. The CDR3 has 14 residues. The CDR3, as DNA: TGTGCCAGCAGCGAGGGACAGGGAGCCACTGAAGCTTTCTTT. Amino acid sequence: CASSEGQGATEAFF.

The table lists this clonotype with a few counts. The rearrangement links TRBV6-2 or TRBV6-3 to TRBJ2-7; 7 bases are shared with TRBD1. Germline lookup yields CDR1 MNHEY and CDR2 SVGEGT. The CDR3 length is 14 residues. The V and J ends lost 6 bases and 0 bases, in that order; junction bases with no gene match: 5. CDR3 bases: TGTGCCAGCAGCTACAGGGGTTCCTCCTACGAGCAGTACTTC. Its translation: CASSYRGSSYEQYF.

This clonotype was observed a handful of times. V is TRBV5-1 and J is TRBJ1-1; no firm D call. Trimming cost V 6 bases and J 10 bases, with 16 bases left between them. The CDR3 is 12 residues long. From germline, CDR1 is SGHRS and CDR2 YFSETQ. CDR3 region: CASKGPNRGAFF. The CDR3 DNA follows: TGCGCCAGCAAAGGGCCGAACCGAGGAGCTTTCTTT.

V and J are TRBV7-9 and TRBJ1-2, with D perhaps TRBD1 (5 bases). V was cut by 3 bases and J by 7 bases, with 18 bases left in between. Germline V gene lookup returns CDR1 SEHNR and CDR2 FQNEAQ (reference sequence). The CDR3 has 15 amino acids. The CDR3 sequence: CASSFPTAQGGGYTF. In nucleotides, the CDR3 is TGTGCCAGCAGCTTTCCGACAGCCCAAGGTGGTGGCTACACCTTC.

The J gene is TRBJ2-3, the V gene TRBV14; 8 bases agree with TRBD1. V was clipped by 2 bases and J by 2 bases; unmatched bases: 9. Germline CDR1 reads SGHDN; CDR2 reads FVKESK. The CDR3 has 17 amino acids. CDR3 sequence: CASSQSLGTGYTDTQYF. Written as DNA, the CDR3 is TGTGCCAGCAGCCAATCATTGGGGACAGGTTACACAGATACGCAGTATTTT.

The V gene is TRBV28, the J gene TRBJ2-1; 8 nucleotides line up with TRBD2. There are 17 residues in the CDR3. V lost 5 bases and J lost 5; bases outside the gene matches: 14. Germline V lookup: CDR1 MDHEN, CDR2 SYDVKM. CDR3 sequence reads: CASSLQRSSGYDNEQFF. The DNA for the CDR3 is TGTGCCAGCAGTCTCCAGCGGTCTAGCGGGTATGACAATGAGCAGTTCTTC. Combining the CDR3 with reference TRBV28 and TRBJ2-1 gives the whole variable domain DVKVTQSSRYLVKRTGEKVFLECVQDMDHENMFWYRQDPGLGLRLIYFSYDVKMKEKGDIPEGYSVSREKKERFSLILESASTNQTSMYLCASSLQRSSGYDNEQFFGPGTRLTVL.

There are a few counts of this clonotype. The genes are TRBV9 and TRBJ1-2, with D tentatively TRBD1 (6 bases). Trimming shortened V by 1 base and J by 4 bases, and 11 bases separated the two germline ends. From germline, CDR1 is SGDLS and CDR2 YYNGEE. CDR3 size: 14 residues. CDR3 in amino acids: CASSVTGNSYGYTF. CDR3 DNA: TGTGCCAGCAGCGTAACAGGGAACAGCTATGGCTACACCTTC.

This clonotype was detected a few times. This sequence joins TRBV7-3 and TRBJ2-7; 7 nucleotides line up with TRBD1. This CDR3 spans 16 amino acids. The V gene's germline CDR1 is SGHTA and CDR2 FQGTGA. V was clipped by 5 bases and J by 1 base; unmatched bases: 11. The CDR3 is CASSPRLRDSSYEQYF. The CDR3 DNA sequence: TGTGCCAGCAGCCCCAGACTCCGGGACAGTTCCTACGAGCAGTACTTC.

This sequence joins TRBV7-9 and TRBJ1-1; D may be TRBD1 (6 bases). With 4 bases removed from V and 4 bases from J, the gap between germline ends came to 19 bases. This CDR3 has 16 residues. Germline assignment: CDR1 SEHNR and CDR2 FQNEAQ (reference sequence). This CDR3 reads CASSSSLGRGRTEAFF. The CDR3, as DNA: TGTGCCAGCAGCTCTTCGCTTGGCAGGGGACGCACTGAAGCTTTCTTT.

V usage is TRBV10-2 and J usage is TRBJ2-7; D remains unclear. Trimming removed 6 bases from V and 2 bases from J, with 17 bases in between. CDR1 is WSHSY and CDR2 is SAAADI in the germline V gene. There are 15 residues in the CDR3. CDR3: CASSTQTIVTYEQYF. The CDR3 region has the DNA TGCGCCAGCAGCACTCAGACAATCGTAACCTACGAGCAGTACTTC.

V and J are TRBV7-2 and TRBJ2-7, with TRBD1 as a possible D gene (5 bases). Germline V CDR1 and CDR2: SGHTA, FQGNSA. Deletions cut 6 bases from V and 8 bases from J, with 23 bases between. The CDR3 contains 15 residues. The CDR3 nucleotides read TGTGCCAGCAGTCTTAGTCCAGGGCTTGATTTAAAGCAGTACTTC. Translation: CASSLSPGLDLKQYF.

This chain's CDR3 is CASSPWTLWDTQYF. CDR3 nucleotides: TGTGCCAGCAGCCCGTGGACCCTTTGGGATACGCAGTATTTT. This rearrangement joins TRBV7-8 to TRBJ2-3; D not resolved. Germline CDR1 is SGHVS and CDR2 is FQNEAQ. The ends were cut back, 5 bases at V and 6 bases at J, with 15 bases in the middle. The CDR3 has 14 amino acids.

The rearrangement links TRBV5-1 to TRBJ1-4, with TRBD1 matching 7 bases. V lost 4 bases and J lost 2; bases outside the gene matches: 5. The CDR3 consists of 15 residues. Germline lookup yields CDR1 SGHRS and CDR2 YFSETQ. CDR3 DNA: TGCGCCAGCAGCGTAACAGGGGCGACTAATGAAAAACTGTTTTTT. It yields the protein CASSVTGATNEKLFF.